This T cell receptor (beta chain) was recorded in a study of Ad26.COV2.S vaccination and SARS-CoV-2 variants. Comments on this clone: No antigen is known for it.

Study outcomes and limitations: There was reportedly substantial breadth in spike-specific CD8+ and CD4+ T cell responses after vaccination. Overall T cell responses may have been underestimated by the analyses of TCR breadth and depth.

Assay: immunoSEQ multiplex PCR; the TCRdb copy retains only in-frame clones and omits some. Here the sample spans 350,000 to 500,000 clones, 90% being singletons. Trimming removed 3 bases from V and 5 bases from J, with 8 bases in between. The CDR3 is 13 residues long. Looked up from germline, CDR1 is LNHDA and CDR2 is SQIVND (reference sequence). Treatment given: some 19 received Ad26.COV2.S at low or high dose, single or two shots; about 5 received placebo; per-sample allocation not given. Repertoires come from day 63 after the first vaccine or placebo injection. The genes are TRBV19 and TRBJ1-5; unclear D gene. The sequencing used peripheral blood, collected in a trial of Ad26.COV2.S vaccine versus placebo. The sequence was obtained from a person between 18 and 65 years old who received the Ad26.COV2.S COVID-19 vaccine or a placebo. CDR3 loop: CASSMIRDQPQHF. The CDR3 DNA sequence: TGTGCCAGTAGTATGATCCGGGATCAGCCCCAGCATTTT.